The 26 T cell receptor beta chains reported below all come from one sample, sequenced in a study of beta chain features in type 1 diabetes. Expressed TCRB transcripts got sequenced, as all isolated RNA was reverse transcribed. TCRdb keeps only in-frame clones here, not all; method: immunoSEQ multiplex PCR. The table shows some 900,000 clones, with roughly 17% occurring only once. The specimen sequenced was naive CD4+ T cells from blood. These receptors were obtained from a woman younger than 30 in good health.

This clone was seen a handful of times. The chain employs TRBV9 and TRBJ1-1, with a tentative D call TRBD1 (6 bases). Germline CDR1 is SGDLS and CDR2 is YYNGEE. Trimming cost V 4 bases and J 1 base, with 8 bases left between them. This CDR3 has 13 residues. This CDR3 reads CASSMGQNTEAFF. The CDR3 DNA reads TGTGCCAGCAGCATGGGACAGAACACTGAAGCTTTCTTT.

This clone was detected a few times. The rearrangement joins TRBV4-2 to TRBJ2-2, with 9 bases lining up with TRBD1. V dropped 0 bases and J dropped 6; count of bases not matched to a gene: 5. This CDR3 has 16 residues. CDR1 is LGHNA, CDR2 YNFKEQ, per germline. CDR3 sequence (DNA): TGTGCCAGCAGCCAAGACCCGGGACAGGGTCCCGGGGAGCTGTTTTTT. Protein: CASSQDPGQGPGELFF.

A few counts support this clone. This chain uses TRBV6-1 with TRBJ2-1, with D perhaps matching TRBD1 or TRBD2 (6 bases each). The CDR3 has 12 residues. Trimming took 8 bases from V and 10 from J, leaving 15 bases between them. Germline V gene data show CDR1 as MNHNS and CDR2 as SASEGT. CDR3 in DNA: TGTGCCAGCCGGACGGGGGCTCGGGAGCAGTTCTTC. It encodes CASRTGAREQFF.

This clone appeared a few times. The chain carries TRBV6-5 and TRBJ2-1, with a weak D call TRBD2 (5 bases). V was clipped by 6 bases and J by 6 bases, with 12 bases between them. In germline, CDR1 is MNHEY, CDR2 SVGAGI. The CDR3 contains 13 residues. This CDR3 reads CASRKTLANEQFF. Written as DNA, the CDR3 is TGTGCCAGCAGGAAAACCCTAGCCAATGAGCAGTTCTTC.

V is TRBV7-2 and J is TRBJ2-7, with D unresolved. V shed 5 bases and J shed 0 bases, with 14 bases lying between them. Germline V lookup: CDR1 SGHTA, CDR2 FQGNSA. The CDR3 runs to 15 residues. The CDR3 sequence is CASSPEEWYSYEQYF. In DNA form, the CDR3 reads TGTGCCAGCAGCCCCGAGGAGTGGTACTCCTACGAGCAGTACTTC.

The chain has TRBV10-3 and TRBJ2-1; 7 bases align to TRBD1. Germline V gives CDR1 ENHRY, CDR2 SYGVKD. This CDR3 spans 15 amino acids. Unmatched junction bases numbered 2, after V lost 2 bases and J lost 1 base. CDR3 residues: CAISENRGSYNEQFF. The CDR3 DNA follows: TGTGCCATCAGTGAGAACAGGGGATCCTACAATGAGCAGTTCTTC.

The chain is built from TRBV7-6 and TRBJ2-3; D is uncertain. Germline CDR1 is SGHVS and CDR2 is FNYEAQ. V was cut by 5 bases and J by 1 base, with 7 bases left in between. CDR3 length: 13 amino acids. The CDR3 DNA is TGTGCCAGCAGCGCCCGAGGCACAGATACGCAGTATTTT. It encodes CASSARGTDTQYF.

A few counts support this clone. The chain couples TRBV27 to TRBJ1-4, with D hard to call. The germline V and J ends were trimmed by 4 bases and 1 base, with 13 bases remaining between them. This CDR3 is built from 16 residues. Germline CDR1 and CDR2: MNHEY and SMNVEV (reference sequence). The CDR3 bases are TGTGCCAGCAGTTCATTCTTAAAGGGAACTAATGAAAAACTGTTTTTT. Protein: CASSSFLKGTNEKLFF.

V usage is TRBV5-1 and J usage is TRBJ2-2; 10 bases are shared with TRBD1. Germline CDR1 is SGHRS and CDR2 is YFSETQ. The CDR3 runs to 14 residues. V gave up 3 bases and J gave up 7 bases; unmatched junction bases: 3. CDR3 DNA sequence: TGCGCCAGCAGCTCGACAGGGGGCTTCGGGGAGCTGTTTTTT. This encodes CASSSTGGFGELFF.

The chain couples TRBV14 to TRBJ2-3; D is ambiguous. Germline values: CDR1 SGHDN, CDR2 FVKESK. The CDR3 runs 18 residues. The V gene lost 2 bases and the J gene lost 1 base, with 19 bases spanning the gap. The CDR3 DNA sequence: TGTGCCAGCAGCCAACGAGGCGGAGTCAGAATCGGCACAGATACGCAGTATTTT. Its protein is CASSQRGGVRIGTDTQYF.

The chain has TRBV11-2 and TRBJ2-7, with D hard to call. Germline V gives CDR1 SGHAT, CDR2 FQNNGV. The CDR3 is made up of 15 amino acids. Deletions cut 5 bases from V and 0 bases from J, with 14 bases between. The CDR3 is CASSPEPVFSYEQYF. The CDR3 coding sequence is TGTGCCAGCAGCCCCGAGCCGGTATTCTCCTACGAGCAGTACTTC. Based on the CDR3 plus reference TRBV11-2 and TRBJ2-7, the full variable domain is EAGVAQSPRYKIIEKRQSVAFWCNPISGHATLYWYQQILGQGPKLLIQFQNNGVVDDSQLPKDRFSAERLKGVDSTLKIQPAKLEDSAVYLCASSPEPVFSYEQYFGPGTRLTVT.

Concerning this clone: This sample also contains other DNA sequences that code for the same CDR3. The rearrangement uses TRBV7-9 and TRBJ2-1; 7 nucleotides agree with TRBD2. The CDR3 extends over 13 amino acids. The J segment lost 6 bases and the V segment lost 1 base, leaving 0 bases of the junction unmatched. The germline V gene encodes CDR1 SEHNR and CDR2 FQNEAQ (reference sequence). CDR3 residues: CASSLGGGNEQFF. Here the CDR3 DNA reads TGTGCCAGCAGCTTAGGCGGGGGCAATGAGCAGTTCTTC. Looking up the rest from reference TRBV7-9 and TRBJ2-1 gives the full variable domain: DTGVSQNPRHKITKRGQNVTFRCDPISEHNRLYWYRQTLGQGPEFLTYFQNEAQLEKSRLLSDRFSAERPKGSFSTLEIQRTEQGDSAMYLCASSLGGGNEQFFGPGTRLTVL.

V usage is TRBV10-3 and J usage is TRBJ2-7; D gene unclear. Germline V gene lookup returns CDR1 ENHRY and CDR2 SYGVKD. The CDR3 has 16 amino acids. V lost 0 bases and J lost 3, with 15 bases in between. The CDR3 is CAISESELLLFYEQYF. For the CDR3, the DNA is TGTGCCATCAGTGAGTCTGAGCTTCTCCTATTCTACGAGCAGTACTTC.

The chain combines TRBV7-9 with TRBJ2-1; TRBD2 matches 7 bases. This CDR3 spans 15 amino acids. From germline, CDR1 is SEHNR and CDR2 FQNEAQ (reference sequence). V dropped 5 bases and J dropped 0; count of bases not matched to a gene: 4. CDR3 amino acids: CASSQRTSSYNEQFF. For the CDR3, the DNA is TGTGCCAGCAGCCAACGGACTAGCTCCTACAATGAGCAGTTCTTC.

This CDR3 reads CASSIPSTSGSSGTQYF. The CDR3 DNA follows: TGTGCCAGTAGTATCCCTTCGACTAGCGGGAGTAGCGGTACGCAGTATTTT. This chain joins TRBV19 and TRBJ2-3, with 12 nucleotides matching TRBD2. The length of the CDR3 is 17 residues. V trimming: 3 bases; J trimming: 8 bases; junction bases outside the gene matches: 12. Germline lookup yields CDR1 LNHDA and CDR2 SQIVND (reference sequence).

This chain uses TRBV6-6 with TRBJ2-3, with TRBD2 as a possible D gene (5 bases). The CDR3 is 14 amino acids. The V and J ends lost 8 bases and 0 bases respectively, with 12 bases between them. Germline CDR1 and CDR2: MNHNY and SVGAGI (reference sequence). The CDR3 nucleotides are TGTGCCAGCCGTAAAGGCGGGAGCACAGATACGCAGTATTTT. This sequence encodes CASRKGGSTDTQYF.

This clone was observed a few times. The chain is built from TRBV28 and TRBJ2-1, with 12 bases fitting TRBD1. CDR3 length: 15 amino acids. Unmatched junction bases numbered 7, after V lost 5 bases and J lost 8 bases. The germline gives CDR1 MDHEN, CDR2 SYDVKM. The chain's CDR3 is CASSPGTGGVDEQFF. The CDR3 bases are TGTGCCAGCAGTCCGGGGACAGGGGGCGTCGATGAGCAGTTCTTC.

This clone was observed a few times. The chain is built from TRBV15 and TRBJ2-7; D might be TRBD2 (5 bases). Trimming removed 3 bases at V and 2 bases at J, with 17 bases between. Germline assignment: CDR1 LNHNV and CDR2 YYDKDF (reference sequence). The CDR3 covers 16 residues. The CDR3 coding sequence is TGTGCCACCAGCAGTCGCCTCAAGCGGATCACCTACGAGCAGTACTTC. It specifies CATSSRLKRITYEQYF. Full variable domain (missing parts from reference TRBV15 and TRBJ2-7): DAMVIQNPRYQVTQFGKPVTLSCSQTLNHNVMYWYQQKSSQAPKLLFHYYDKDFNNEADTPDNFQSRRPNTSFCFLDIRSPGLGDTAMYLCATSSRLKRITYEQYFGPGTRLTVT.

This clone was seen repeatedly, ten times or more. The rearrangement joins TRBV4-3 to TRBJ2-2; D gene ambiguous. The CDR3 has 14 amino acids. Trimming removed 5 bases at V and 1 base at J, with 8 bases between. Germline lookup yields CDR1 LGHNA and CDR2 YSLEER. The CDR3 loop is CASSFGRNTGELFF. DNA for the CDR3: TGCGCCAGCAGCTTCGGACGGAACACCGGGGAGCTGTTTTTT.

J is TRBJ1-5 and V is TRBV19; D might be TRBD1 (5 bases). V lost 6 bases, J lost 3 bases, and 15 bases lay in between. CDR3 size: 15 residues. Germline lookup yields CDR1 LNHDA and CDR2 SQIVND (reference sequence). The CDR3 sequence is CASRNRGLLNQPQHF. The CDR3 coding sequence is TGTGCCAGTAGGAACCGGGGCCTCCTCAATCAGCCCCAGCATTTT.

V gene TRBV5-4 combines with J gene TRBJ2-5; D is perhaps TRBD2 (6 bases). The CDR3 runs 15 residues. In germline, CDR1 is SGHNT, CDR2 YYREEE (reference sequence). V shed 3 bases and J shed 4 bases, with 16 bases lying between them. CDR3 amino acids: CASSWPEGGGETQYF. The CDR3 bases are TGTGCCAGCAGCTGGCCCGAGGGAGGTGGAGAGACCCAGTACTTC.

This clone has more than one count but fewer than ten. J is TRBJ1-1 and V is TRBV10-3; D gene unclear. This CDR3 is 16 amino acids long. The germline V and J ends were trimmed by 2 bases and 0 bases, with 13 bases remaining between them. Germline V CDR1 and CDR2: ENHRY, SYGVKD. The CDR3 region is CAISERAGWLNTEAFF. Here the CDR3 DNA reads TGTGCCATCAGTGAGAGGGCGGGTTGGCTGAACACTGAAGCTTTCTTT.

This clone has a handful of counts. As DNA, the CDR3 is TGTGCCAGCAGCTTCAAGTCCGGGACAGGACATACTGAGCAGTTCTTC. Protein sequence: CASSFKSGTGHTEQFF. The chain recombines TRBV7-9 with TRBJ2-1; 8 nucleotides agree with TRBD1. The V gene's germline CDR1 is SEHNR and CDR2 FQNEAQ (reference sequence). Trimming took 3 bases from V and 9 from J; bases not matched to a gene: 13. The CDR3 has 16 amino acids.

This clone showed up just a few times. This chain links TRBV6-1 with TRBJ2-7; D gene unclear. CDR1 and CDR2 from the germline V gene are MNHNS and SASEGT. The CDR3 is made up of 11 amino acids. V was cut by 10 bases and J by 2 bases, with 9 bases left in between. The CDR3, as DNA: TGTGCCATCCGTGGTCCCTACGAGCAGTACTTC. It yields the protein CAIRGPYEQYF.

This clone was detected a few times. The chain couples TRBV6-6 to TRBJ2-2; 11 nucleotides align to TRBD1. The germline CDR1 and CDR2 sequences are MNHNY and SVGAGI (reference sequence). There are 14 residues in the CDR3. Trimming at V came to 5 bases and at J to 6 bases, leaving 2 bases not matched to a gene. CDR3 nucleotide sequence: TGTGCCAGCAGTCCGGGACAGGGGGCCGGGGAGCTGTTTTTT. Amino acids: CASSPGQGAGELFF.

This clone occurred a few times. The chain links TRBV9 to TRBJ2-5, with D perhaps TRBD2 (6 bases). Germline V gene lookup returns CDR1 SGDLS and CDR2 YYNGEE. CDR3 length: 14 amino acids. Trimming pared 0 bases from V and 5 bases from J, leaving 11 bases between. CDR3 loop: CASSVGTRDETQYF. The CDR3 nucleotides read TGTGCCAGCAGCGTAGGGACGCGGGACGAGACCCAGTACTTC.